These 25 T cell receptor beta chains came from one sample sequenced in a study of control samples from healthy donors and cancer patients. TCRdb's table, derived via immunoSEQ multiplex PCR, lists solely in-frame clones and lacks some. Of 100,000 to 150,000 clones listed, 85% to 95% were seen once; the top ten hold approximately 0.57%. Sequenced: PBMCs. The receptors originated from a man older than 75 with head and neck cancer.

The chain uses TRBV14 and TRBJ2-5; 8 bases align to TRBD2. The CDR3 covers 15 residues. V shed 4 bases and J 2 bases; nucleotides not matched to a gene: 6. Germline V lookup: CDR1 SGHDN, CDR2 FVKESK. CDR3 sequence: CASSLSGTYQETQYF. The CDR3, as DNA: TGTGCCAGCAGCCTTAGCGGGACCTATCAAGAGACCCAGTACTTC.

V gene TRBV4-1 combines with J gene TRBJ2-7; TRBD2 matches at 8 bases. Trimming cost V 4 bases and J 9 bases; bases outside gene matches: 14. The CDR3 contains 15 residues. Germline values: CDR1 MGHRA, CDR2 YSYEKL. CDR3 region: CASSPAGGGGAGQYF. As DNA, the CDR3 is TGCGCCAGCAGCCCCGCGGGGGGCGGGGGCGCTGGGCAGTACTTC.

In this sample, this clone turned up a few times. This sequence joins TRBV30 and TRBJ2-7; the D gene is possibly TRBD2 (6 bases). Germline CDR1 GTSNPN, CDR2 SVGIG (reference sequence). The CDR3 loop spans 12 amino acids. Trimming cost V 0 bases and J 7 bases, with 10 bases left between them. The CDR3 sequence is CAWSVTGVEQYF. The CDR3, as DNA: TGTGCCTGGAGTGTGACGGGGGTTGAGCAGTACTTC.

Here the CDR3 reads CASSRQGGQETQYF. Here the CDR3 DNA reads TGTGCCAGCAGTCGACAGGGGGGACAAGAGACCCAGTACTTC. The chain uses TRBV28 and TRBJ2-5; 9 nucleotides align to TRBD1. The CDR3 totals 14 residues. CDR1 and CDR2 from the germline V gene are MDHEN and SYDVKM. The ends lost 5 bases at V and 2 bases at J; junction bases unmatched: 3.

The genes are TRBV12-5 and TRBJ1-1; D possibly corresponds to TRBD1 (6 bases). V was clipped by 5 bases and J by 11 bases, with 18 bases between them. This CDR3 has 13 amino acids. Looked up from germline, CDR1 is LGHNT and CDR2 is FRNRAP. CDR3: CASGRWGAESAFF. CDR3 nucleotides: TGTGCTAGTGGTCGTTGGGGGGCCGAGTCCGCTTTCTTT.

The chain uses TRBV5-1 and TRBJ2-7; perhaps TRBD1 as D (5 bases). Germline-derived CDR1 and CDR2 are SGHRS and YFSETQ. V was cut by 2 bases and J by 3 bases, with 18 bases left in between. The CDR3 is 16 residues long. This chain's CDR3 is CASSLGVVSGNYEQYF. CDR3 bases: TGCGCCAGCAGCTTAGGGGTAGTGTCGGGCAACTACGAGCAGTACTTC. Together with reference TRBV5-1 and TRBJ2-7, the CDR3 gives the full variable domain: KAGVTQTPRYLIKTRGQQVTLSCSPISGHRSVSWYQQTPGQGLQFLFEYFSETQRNKGNFPGRFSGRQFSNSRSEMNVSTLELGDSALYLCASSLGVVSGNYEQYFGPGTRLTVT.

The chain joins TRBV5-1 to TRBJ2-2; D gene ambiguous. V was pared by 5 bases and J by 5 bases, with 7 bases between. CDR3 size: 12 residues. Germline CDR1 and CDR2: SGHRS and YFSETQ. CDR3 nucleotide sequence: TGCGCCAGCAGGGTAGAAACCGGGGAGCTGTTTTTT. It specifies CASRVETGELFF.

The V call is TRBV6-5, the J call TRBJ1-1; maybe TRBD1 (6 bases). The germline gives CDR1 MNHEY, CDR2 SVGAGI. The CDR3 is 12 amino acids. The V and J ends lost 5 bases and 10 bases respectively, with 14 bases between them. The CDR3 loop reads CASSTQGHGAFF. For the CDR3, the DNA is TGTGCCAGCAGTACTCAGGGGCACGGAGCTTTCTTT.

The chain links TRBV30 to TRBJ1-3, with TRBD1 identical over 10 bases. CDR1 is GTSNPN and CDR2 is SVGIG in the germline V gene (reference sequence). The CDR3 extends over 13 amino acids. V lost 3 bases, J lost 4 bases, and 0 bases stayed unmatched. The CDR3 nucleotides are TGTGCCTGGAGGGGACAGGGGGGAAACACCATATATTTT. As protein: CAWRGQGGNTIYF.

J is TRBJ1-5 and V is TRBV3-1 (or the pseudogene TRBV3-2); D gene ambiguous. The CDR3 length is 14 residues. Deletions cut 4 bases from V and 0 bases from J, with 7 bases between. The germline V gene has CDR1 LGHDT and CDR2 YNNKEL (reference sequence). CDR3 nucleotide sequence: TGTGCCAGCAGCCGGTGGGATAGCAATCAGCCCCAGCATTTT. This translates into CASSRWDSNQPQHF.

The chain links TRBV6-6 to TRBJ1-1, with a tentative D call TRBD1 (5 bases). CDR3 length: 11 amino acids. The germline gives CDR1 MNHNY, CDR2 SVGAGI (reference sequence). The V end lost 6 bases, the J end lost 11 bases, and 13 bases lay between the germline ends. CDR3 sequence reads: CASRNLWGAFF. As DNA, the CDR3 is TGTGCCAGCAGGAACCTCTGGGGCGCTTTCTTT.

This chain links TRBV7-2 with TRBJ2-2, with D unresolved. Per germline, CDR1 SGHTA and CDR2 FQGNSA. The length of the CDR3 is 14 residues. The V gene lost 0 bases and the J gene lost 7 bases, with 9 bases spanning the gap. The CDR3 loop reads CASSLAKGIGELFF. CDR3 DNA sequence: TGTGCCAGCAGCTTAGCGAAGGGAATCGGGGAGCTGTTTTTT.

V usage is TRBV6-1 and J usage is TRBJ2-3, with 7 bases identical to TRBD1. From germline, CDR1 is MNHNS and CDR2 SASEGT. The CDR3 consists of 16 residues. J was trimmed by 3 bases and V by 4 bases; bases with no gene match: 10. In DNA, the CDR3 is TGTGCCAGCAGTGTGAACCGGGACAGTGGGACAGATACGCAGTATTTT. Amino acids: CASSVNRDSGTDTQYF.

This chain connects TRBV6-2 or TRBV6-3 to TRBJ2-7, with 7 positions matching TRBD2. The CDR3 extends over 15 amino acids. J was trimmed by 4 bases and V by 2 bases; bases with no gene match: 8. Germline V CDR1 and CDR2: MNHEY, SVGEGT. CDR3 sequence reads: CASSYSPSGGYEQYF. The CDR3 nucleotides read TGTGCCAGCAGTTACAGCCCTAGCGGAGGGTACGAGCAGTACTTC.

This chain joins TRBV4-1 and TRBJ2-7, with D possibly being TRBD2 (7 bases). CDR1 is MGHRA and CDR2 is YSYEKL in the germline V gene. Between the trimmed V and J ends, which lost 3 bases and 5 bases, there was a span of 20 bases. The CDR3 is 16 residues long. The CDR3 protein is CASSQGVGGPGNEQYF. The CDR3 coding sequence is TGCGCCAGCAGCCAGGGGGTCGGGGGGCCTGGGAACGAGCAGTACTTC.

The V gene is TRBV12-3 or TRBV12-4, the J gene TRBJ2-5; D is uncertain. V lost 6 bases and J lost 5, with 7 bases in between. This CDR3 comprises 11 residues. The CDR3 DNA is TGTGCCAGCAGCACCCTTGAGACCCAGTACTTC. This translates into CASSTLETQYF.

The chain links TRBV29-1 to TRBJ2-3; 10 nucleotides agree with TRBD2. CDR3 length equals 14 residues. Germline V gene data show CDR1 as SQVTM and CDR2 as ANQGSEA. The junction had 6 bases not matched to a gene; V was cut back by 6 bases and J by 3 bases. The CDR3 DNA is TGCAGCGTCTTAGCGGGAGGTCTAACAGATACGCAGTATTTT. This encodes CSVLAGGLTDTQYF.

The chain has TRBV2 and TRBJ2-5; D is perhaps TRBD1 (6 bases). CDR3 length equals 12 residues. Trimming took off 1 base at V and 7 bases at J, with 7 bases between the two ends. Germline V CDR1 and CDR2: SNHLY, FYNNEI. The CDR3 loop reads CASSEVRGTQYF. Here the CDR3 DNA reads TGTGCCAGCAGTGAAGTCAGGGGGACCCAGTACTTC.

The V gene is TRBV7-2, the J gene TRBJ2-7; 9 nucleotides match TRBD2. J lost 2 bases, V lost 0 bases, and 5 bases had no gene match. The CDR3 has 16 amino acids. CDR1 is SGHTA and CDR2 is FQGNSA in the germline V gene. CDR3: CASSLAMASGAYEQYF. The DNA of the CDR3 is TGTGCCAGCAGCTTAGCGATGGCTAGCGGGGCCTACGAGCAGTACTTC.

The chain uses TRBV7-9 and TRBJ2-5, with TRBD1 as a possible D gene (5 bases). Germline CDR1 reads SEHNR; CDR2 reads FQNEAQ (reference sequence). The CDR3 sequence is 14 residues long. Trimming took 2 bases from V and 10 from J, leaving 17 bases between them. The CDR3 nucleotides are TGTGCCAGCAGCTTATCTTCAGGGCCCCTAGACCAGTACTTC. It codes for CASSLSSGPLDQYF.

J is TRBJ2-3 and V is TRBV6-2 or TRBV6-3; 9 positions agree with TRBD2. CDR3 length: 15 amino acids. J gave up 8 bases and V 5 bases, and 11 bases lay outside the gene matches. Germline V gene sequence: CDR1 MNHEY, CDR2 SVGEGT. In nucleotides, the CDR3 is TGTGCCAGCAGTAAGTCTAGCGGGACCATGTTTACGCAGTATTTT. Amino acid sequence: CASSKSSGTMFTQYF.

J is TRBJ2-1 and V is TRBV5-4; D might be TRBD2 (5 bases). V shed 4 bases and J shed 2 bases, with 19 bases lying between them. CDR3 length: 17 residues. Germline V gene lookup returns CDR1 SGHNT and CDR2 YYREEE (reference sequence). The CDR3 DNA is TGTGCCAGCAGCCCGACCGGGATGCCGGTGACCTACAATGAGCAGTTCTTC. It specifies CASSPTGMPVTYNEQFF.

This rearrangement joins TRBV29-1 to TRBJ1-5; TRBD1 is a possible D gene (5 bases). This CDR3 region has 13 residues. In germline, CDR1 is SQVTM, CDR2 ANQGSEA. With 4 bases removed from V and 4 bases from J, the gap between germline ends came to 11 bases. The CDR3 reads CSVGRGPNQPQHF. The CDR3 coding sequence is TGCAGCGTTGGGCGGGGACCGAATCAGCCCCAGCATTTT.

The chain carries TRBV19 and TRBJ1-5, with D possibly TRBD1 on 6 matching bases. V was pared by 3 bases and J by 6 bases, with 15 bases between. The CDR3 consists of 15 residues. Germline assignment: CDR1 LNHDA and CDR2 SQIVND (reference sequence). In nucleotides, the CDR3 is TGTGCCAGTAGTATCAGGCAGGGGCGAAGTCAGCCCCAGCATTTT. Amino acids: CASSIRQGRSQPQHF.

CDR3 sequence: CASTRGEVGETQYF. DNA for the CDR3: TGTGCCAGCACTAGGGGCGAAGTTGGGGAGACCCAGTACTTC. This sequence joins TRBV5-5 and TRBJ2-5; a weak D match, TRBD1 (5 bases). V was trimmed by 6 bases and J by 5 bases, leaving 17 bases between them. The CDR3 has 14 residues. Germline V lookup: CDR1 SGHKS, CDR2 YYEKEE (reference sequence).